The clone carrying this T cell receptor (beta chain) showed up just a few times. This specimen comes from a study of T cell changes during pregnancy in multiple sclerosis. The data were produced by immunoSEQ multiplex PCR, yet TCRdb's version contains in-frame clones alone and is incomplete. The sample lists some 40,000 clones, around 92% occurring once. Germline V gene data show CDR1 as MNHEY and CDR2 as SMNVEV (reference sequence). The CDR3 extends over 14 amino acids. With 5 bases removed from V and 9 bases from J, the gap between germline ends came to 17 bases. The receptor's source is a female donor with multiple sclerosis, enrolled in a pregnancy study. Sequenced here: CD8+ T cells from peripheral blood mononuclear cells, sampled before pregnancy. J is TRBJ2-1 and V is TRBV27, with a weak D call TRBD2 (6 bases). The CDR3 coding sequence is TGTGCCAGCAGTCTGTCGCAGCGGGCGGTTGAGCAGTTCTTC. This encodes CASSLSQRAVEQFF.